The clone carrying this T cell receptor (beta chain) was detected ten times or more. These data originate in a study of blood T cells in healthy people across ages. Germline CDR1 and CDR2: MDHEN and SYDVKM. The V and J ends lost 6 bases and 2 bases, in that order; junction bases with no gene match: 7. The CDR3 has 15 residues. The authors ran a second PCR of roughly 7 to 11 cycles using a sample-barcoded 5' primer and a J-beta primer mix. Each CDR3 protein gets one entry after TCRdb re-called the 5' RACE reads with MiXCR. Among around 870,000 distinct CDR3 sequences listed, 29% were seen once. The sample taken for sequencing was blood. The sequence was obtained from a woman aged 80 or older in good health. The chain has TRBV28 and TRBJ2-3; TRBD2 aligns across 8 bases. The chain's CDR3 is CASSSGGGPTDTQYF. CDR3 nucleotide sequence: TGTGCCAGCAGCTCGGGGGGGGGCCCCACAGATACGCAGTATTTT.